This TCR beta chain was documented in a study of T cells in tuberculosis listed by TCRdb under 2018. Broadly, across the study: To characterize T cells specific for the mycobacterial lipid antigen glucose monomycolate (GMM), the study used CD1B tetramers together with high-throughput TCR immunosequencing. IGRA-negative adolescents, IGRA-positive adolescents with latent tuberculosis and adults with active tuberculosis, about nine per group, were compared in a South African clinical cohort. Points the paper makes about the study in general: The smaller NN-distances in active tuberculosis patients were driven in part by shorter CDR3-alpha lengths, while the difference seen for TCR-beta was not statistically significant. Compared with IGRA-negative controls, TCR-alpha repertoires from active tuberculosis had smaller mean NN-distances to GMM-specific TCRs, which suggests clonal expansion of these TCRs. Clinical samples were selected based on which cryopreserved specimens were available, and the active tuberculosis cases were adults whereas the controls were adolescents. A classifier using the diverse GMM-specific repertoire reached about 90% accuracy (AUROC around 0.9), compared with 70% to 75% accuracy using GEM motif frequencies.

This clone has just one count. Its antigen specificity is not known. Base-call qualities are not available, and no considerably larger clone is one nucleotide away. Its CDR3 holds 14 amino acids, cysteine through phenylalanine. The only DNA kept is the CDR3, 42 bases in frame from the first base. Between the V and J ends, shortened by 1 base and 4 bases respectively, the junction contains 10 bases. In the germline V gene (reference sequence), CDR1 corresponds to SEHNR and CDR2 to FQNEAQ. At study entry, adolescents were screened for latent tuberculosis infection by tuberculin skin test and QuantiFERON-TB GOLD In-Tube IGRA. Immunosequencing was performed on unsorted cryopreserved PBMC, with some 91,000 T cells per clinical donor covered on average. Eleven high schools in the Worcester region of the Western Cape, South Africa, served as enrollment sites for adolescents aged 12 to 18 years. Roughly ten M. tuberculosis-infected and roughly ten uninfected adolescents were selected with matching for age and sex. PBMC from adolescents were isolated by density centrifugation from freshly drawn heparinized blood and were then cryopreserved.

TCR libraries were generated with the immunoSEQ multiplex PCR assay, using TCR-beta and/or TCR-alpha/delta assays for each sample. The Illumina high-throughput platform was used to sequence the amplified TCR libraries. As for the authors' bioinformatics: Clustering and dimensionality reduction relied on pairwise TCRdist distances among GMM-specific receptors from T cells that were either sorted ex vivo or expanded in vitro. The score assigned to each clinical repertoire was mean NN-distance, meaning the average TCRdist to the nearest 10% of tetramer-positive reference sequences. GEM TCR motif frequency was calculated as the fraction of unique TCRs that matched known GEM sequences in V/J usage and CDR3 length. Active tuberculosis was classified by linear discriminant analysis with leave-one-out cross-validation, implemented in scikit-learn. TCRdb holds this immuneACCESS table with in-frame rearrangements only. Some clones are missing; in checked studies, unresolved V genes explain under half, and the rest has no known cause. That table furnishes V, J and clone size, whereas the DNA furnished D and trimming. The sample contains about 43,000 clones, roughly 94% of them found a single time. Of the sample, 1.5% to 2% falls within the top ten clones.

Sequencing was carried out using PBMCs. The receptor was isolated from a donor aged 10-29 years with latent tuberculosis or without tuberculosis infection. Some clones in this sample may be carry-over from other donors' samples. The rearrangement combines TRBV7-9 with TRBJ1-2; there is no confident call for the D gene. For the CDR3, the sequence is CASSLVNSLYGYTF. The DNA is TGTGCCAGCAGCTTAGTCAACAGCCTCTATGGCTACACCTTC.